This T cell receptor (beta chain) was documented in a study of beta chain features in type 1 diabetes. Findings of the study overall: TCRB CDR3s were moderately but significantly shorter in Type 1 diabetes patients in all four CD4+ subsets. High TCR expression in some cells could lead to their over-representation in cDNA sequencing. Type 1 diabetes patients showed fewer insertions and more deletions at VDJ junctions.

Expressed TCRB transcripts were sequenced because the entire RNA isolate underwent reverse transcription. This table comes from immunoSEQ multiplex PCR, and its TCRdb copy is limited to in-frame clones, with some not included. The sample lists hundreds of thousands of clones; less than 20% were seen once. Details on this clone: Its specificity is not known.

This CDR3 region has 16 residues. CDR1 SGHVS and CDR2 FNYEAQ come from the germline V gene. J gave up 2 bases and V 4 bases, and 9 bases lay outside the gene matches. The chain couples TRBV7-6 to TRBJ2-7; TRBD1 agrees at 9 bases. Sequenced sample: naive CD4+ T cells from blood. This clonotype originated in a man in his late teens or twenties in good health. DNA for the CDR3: TGTGCCAGCAGCTCCCAACCGACAGGGGGGACCTACGAGCAGTACTTC. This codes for CASSSQPTGGTYEQYF.